The 4 T cell receptor beta chains given below trace back to one sample, sequenced in a study of blood T cell repertoires in COVID-19. Some clones are missing from TCRdb's copy, which holds only in-frame ones; the method was immunoSEQ multiplex PCR. This table has around 67,000 clones, around four fifths appearing once. Source material: peripheral blood. The source is a man in his 70s with acute or convalescent COVID-19.

The J gene is TRBJ2-1, the V gene TRBV5-1; D ambiguous. The germline V gene has CDR1 SGHRS and CDR2 YFSETQ. Trimming cost V 3 bases and J 2 bases, with 6 bases left between them. The CDR3 consists of 13 residues. The CDR3 region is CASSWQTYNEQFF. In DNA form, the CDR3 reads TGCGCCAGCAGCTGGCAAACCTACAATGAGCAGTTCTTC.

This chain's CDR3 is CAWNSRGPLHF. For the CDR3, the DNA is TGTGCCTGGAACTCCCGGGGACCCCTCCACTTT. The genes are TRBV30 and TRBJ1-6; D ambiguous. Germline CDR1 reads GTSNPN; CDR2 reads SVGIG (reference sequence). CDR3 length equals 11 residues. Trimming removed 4 bases at V and 12 bases at J, with 10 bases between.

A few counts support this clone. V gene TRBV12-3 or TRBV12-4 combines with J gene TRBJ2-7; a possible D gene is TRBD2 (5 bases). CDR3 length: 12 residues. Deletions cut 10 bases from V and 7 bases from J, with 17 bases between. DNA of the CDR3: TGTGCCACCATGACGGGGTACGGGGAGCAGTACTTC. Its translation is CATMTGYGEQYF.

This chain links TRBV7-6 with TRBJ2-1; 9 bases align to TRBD2. Germline V lookup: CDR1 SGHVS, CDR2 FNYEAQ. The length of the CDR3 is 16 residues. The junction had 4 bases not matched to a gene; V was cut back by 1 base and J by 3 bases. CDR3 loop: CASSLVGGGVYNEQFF. CDR3 sequence (DNA): TGTGCCAGCAGCTTAGTGGGCGGGGGGGTCTACAATGAGCAGTTCTTC.